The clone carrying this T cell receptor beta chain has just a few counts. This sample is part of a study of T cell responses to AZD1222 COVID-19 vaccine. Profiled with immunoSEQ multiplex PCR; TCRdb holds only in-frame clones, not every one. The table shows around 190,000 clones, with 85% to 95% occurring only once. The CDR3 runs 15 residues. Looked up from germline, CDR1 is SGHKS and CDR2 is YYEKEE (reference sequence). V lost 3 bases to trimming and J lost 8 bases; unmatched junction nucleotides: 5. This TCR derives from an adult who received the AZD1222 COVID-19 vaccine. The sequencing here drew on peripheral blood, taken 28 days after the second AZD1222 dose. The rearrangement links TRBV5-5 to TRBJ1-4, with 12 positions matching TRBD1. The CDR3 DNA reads TGTGCCAGCAGCTGGGACAGGGGGCAGGGGGAAAAACTGTTTTTT. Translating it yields CASSWDRGQGEKLFF.